The sequence of this T cell receptor (beta chain) was determined in a study of blood T cell dynamics during melanoma immunotherapy. The V gene's germline CDR1 is SGHVS and CDR2 FNYEAQ. This CDR3 spans 13 amino acids. Trimming left V 2 bases short and J 6 bases short, with 8 bases between. Indicated time point: pre-treatment baseline. TCRdb's copy holds only in-frame clones and misses some; the assay was immunoSEQ multiplex PCR. Of over 8,000 clones in the sample, approximately 83% were seen once. The receptor's source is a human donor with melanoma. The genes are TRBV7-6 and TRBJ1-5; the D is unclear. The sequencing used blood, collected from a patient treated with checkpoint blockade. The CDR3 nucleotides are TGTGCCAGCAGCTTACTGGAAGCTCAGCCCCAGCATTTT. Protein product: CASSLLEAQPQHF.